This T cell receptor (beta chain) was identified during a study of early T cells in non-severe SARS-CoV-2 infection. Study as a whole: Sequencing targeted bulk RNA from unsorted whole blood, leaving chains unpaired.

This clonotype was seen ten or more times. Attachment of unique molecular identifiers to individual cDNA molecules was performed. TCRdb fed the 5' RACE reads into MiXCR, producing one record per CDR3 protein. The table has 30,000 to 40,000 distinct CDR3 sequences, around 7% seen once. This CDR3 is built from 15 residues. The germline gives CDR1 DFQATT, CDR2 SNEGSKA (reference sequence). Trimming cost V 5 bases and J 0 bases, with 16 bases left between them. The TCR was taken from an adult who was a healthcare worker with PCR-confirmed SARS-CoV-2 infection or an uninfected control (not recorded which). The V gene is TRBV20-1, the J gene TRBJ1-1, with D unclear. Sequencing used whole blood, obtained at baseline. In nucleotides, the CDR3 is TGCAGTGCTCACGCTATAGAGGCCCTGAACACTGAAGCTTTCTTT. Encoded protein: CSAHAIEALNTEAFF.